These T cell receptor beta chains were read from a single sample in a study of blood T cell repertoires in COVID-19. Repertoires were generated with immunoSEQ multiplex PCR, while TCRdb's copy carries only in-frame clones and drops some. This sample yields 45,000 to 60,000 clones, of which about four fifths are seen a single time; roughly 2% belongs to the top ten. The sequenced sample was peripheral blood. Receptors originate from a woman aged 55-69 years with acute or convalescent COVID-19. Both conserved end residues are trimmed from each CDR3.

V	J	CDR3
TRBV5-6	TRBJ2-1	ASNPGLAARDYNEQF
TRBV2	TRBJ1-1	ASRDSEAF
TRBV24-1	TRBJ2-7	ATSDFRQGYDEQY
TRBV18	TRBJ2-3	ASSSRGSGRPDTQY
TRBV14	TRBJ2-2	ASSQAGEGTGELF
TRBV5-1	TRBJ2-2	ASSLAGGQNTGELF
TRBV9	TRBJ1-4	ASSVSATNEKLF
TRBV6-1	TRBJ1-5	ASSEAPGSNQPQH
TRBV19	TRBJ2-1	ASSISARVQNEQF
TRBV27	TRBJ2-7	ASSLGGFGPYEQY
TRBV30	TRBJ1-1	AWSAGGPRSEAF
TRBV15	TRBJ1-2	ATSRREGYGYT
TRBV7-2	TRBJ1-1	ASSFQWTGGNTEAF
TRBV27	TRBJ1-3	ASSPSGSGNTIY
TRBV19	TRBJ1-5	ASRKTGYQPQH
TRBV18	TRBJ2-1	ASSPRRSIHEQF
TRBV15	TRBJ2-6	ATSRDQLAGANVLT
TRBV10-3	TRBJ2-1	AIKLAGGQSEQF
TRBV5-4	TRBJ2-7	ASSLDRSYEQY
TRBV9	TRBJ2-2	ASSVRQGSTTGELF
TRBV7-9	TRBJ1-4	ASRRQATTNEKLF
TRBV24-1	TRBJ2-2	ATSETTLRLNTGELF
TRBV21-1	TRBJ2-7	ASSKARAGASYEQY
TRBV6-5	TRBJ1-1	ASSYDPSMNTEAF
TRBV14	TRBJ1-4	ASSRAGAIRKLF
TRBV6-2/TRBV6-3	TRBJ2-1	ASSPGTGRDNEQF
TRBV5-4	TRBJ2-5	ASSPGGLETQETQY
TRBV11-2	TRBJ1-2	ASSLDLVYGYT
TRBV2	TRBJ1-5	ASSADRINQPQH
TRBV5-6	TRBJ1-6	ASSKGQDPTNSPLH
TRBV12-2	TRBJ2-3	ASRLSLVAPGLKGGGTDTQY
TRBV5-1	TRBJ2-2	ASSFSSGSTGELF
TRBV19	TRBJ1-5	ASSMNRGNQPQH
TRBV9	TRBJ1-3	ASSVSGAGGNTIY
TRBV28	TRBJ1-2	ASSLIFKGKNYGYT
TRBV7-9	TRBJ2-7	ASSSWGSRETSYEQY
TRBV5-6	TRBJ1-5	ASSRRDREQPQH
TRBV7-9	TRBJ2-2	ASRGPGLAGEPGELF
TRBV9	TRBJ2-7	ASSPRLVDSYEQY
TRBV5-4	TRBJ2-7	ASSPRGGGPLYEQY
TRBV2	TRBJ1-6	ASSAEGLFNSPLH
TRBV5-1	TRBJ1-1	ASSENDRGQGEAF
TRBV27	TRBJ1-5	ASSLSRVKEDYSNQPQH
TRBV3-1/TRBV3-2	TRBJ1-5	ASSHRQNQPQH
TRBV6-5	TRBJ1-2	ASRPTDRENGYT
TRBV11-3	TRBJ2-1	ASSYTGRNEQF
TRBV7-3	TRBJ2-3	ASSRLGQGTDTQY
TRBV18	TRBJ2-7	ASSGVDRRTYEQY
TRBV7-2	TRBJ1-1	ASSFGQGASEAF
TRBV28	TRBJ1-3	ASSLGRWGNTIY
TRBV18	TRBJ2-3	ASSPRAAEGPDTQY
TRBV9	TRBJ1-2	ASSDPGRRGYT
TRBV5-4	TRBJ2-5	ASSWGQTYQETQY
TRBV11-2	TRBJ1-1	ASSPGGTEAF
TRBV7-3	TRBJ2-2	ASSPGTPTGELF
TRBV4-2	TRBJ2-1	ASSQVGSGGKNEQF
TRBV10-2	TRBJ1-2	ASSGTGDYGYT
TRBV24-1	TRBJ1-6	ATSDFFLKDRARYNSPLH
TRBV3-1/TRBV3-2	TRBJ2-5	ASSQDRLGTQY
TRBV19	TRBJ2-1	ASSTGLVSYNEQF